This T cell receptor beta chain stems from a study of blood T cell repertoires in COVID-19. Across the whole study: The cDNA or gDNA used as material had been derived from T cells, B-cell-depleted T cells, or PBMCs.

The germline V gene has CDR1 LGHDT and CDR2 YNNKEL (reference sequence). The CDR3 sequence is 15 residues long. Note on this clone: The junction differs from germline at one of its ends, possibly a read error.

While infection was still active, Seattle patients were enrolled and then followed longitudinally. Source study methods: Reference gene primers were amplified, and this amplification served to estimate nucleated cell counts. Assay used: immunoSEQ multiplex PCR; TCRdb lists only in-frame clones, some missing. V and J calls and clone size are as listed in that table; D and trimming were resolved from the DNA. The table shows about 310,000 clones, with nearly 90% occurring only once. The receptor's source is a woman aged 40-49 years with COVID-19, enrolled during active disease. This rearrangement joins TRBV3-1 (or the pseudogene TRBV3-2) to TRBJ1-2; 7 nucleotides match TRBD1. The sample was peripheral blood. This chain's CDR3 is CAGSQGGQAGYGYTF. The CDR3 nucleotides are TGTGCCGGCAGCCAGGGCGGACAGGCTGGATATGGCTACACCTTC.